Listed here are 10 T cell receptor beta chains from one sample, sequenced in a study of shared clonotypes between healthy human individuals. TCRdb's table, derived via immunoSEQ multiplex PCR, lists solely in-frame clones and lacks some. The table lists approximately 2.1 million clones, 85% to 95% of them singletons. The source material was naive CD4+ T cells from PBMCs. As to subset: CD45RA+ positively selected. These receptor sequences come from a man aged 18 to 30 in good health. Some clones in this sample may be carry-over from other donors' samples.

The chain couples TRBV2 to TRBJ1-3, with TRBD1 identical over 7 bases. The CDR3 spans 16 residues. CDR1 and CDR2 from the germline V gene are SNHLY and FYNNEI. V trimming: 6 bases; J trimming: 1 base; junction bases outside the gene matches: 9. The CDR3: CASSKGGSYSGNTIYF. CDR3 DNA sequence: TGTGCCAGCAGCAAAGGGGGCAGTTATTCTGGAAACACCATATATTTT.

The chain combines TRBV5-1 with TRBJ2-2; D is ambiguous. V shed 5 bases and J shed 6 bases, with 14 bases lying between them. The germline CDR1 and CDR2 sequences are SGHRS and YFSETQ. This CDR3 spans 14 amino acids. The CDR3 spells CASSHGDFAGELFF. In DNA form, the CDR3 reads TGCGCCAGCAGTCATGGAGACTTCGCCGGGGAGCTGTTTTTT.

The chain couples TRBV25-1 to TRBJ2-3, with no clear D. The CDR3 has 14 residues. Germline loops: CDR1 MGHDK, CDR2 SYGVNS. With 7 bases removed from V and 5 bases from J, the gap between germline ends came to 16 bases. The CDR3 loop reads CASIGSGLGDTQYF. DNA for the CDR3: TGTGCCAGCATTGGATCTGGGCTGGGAGATACGCAGTATTTT. The entire variable domain, with the rest obtained from reference TRBV25-1 and TRBJ2-3, is as follows: EADIYQTPRYLVIGTGKKITLECSQTMGHDKMYWYQQDPGMELHLIHYSYGVNSTEKGDLSSESTVSRIRTEHFPLTLESARPSHTSQYLCASIGSGLGDTQYFGPGTRLTVL.

The genes are TRBV6-1 and TRBJ1-2; D is unresolved. Germline V gene lookup returns CDR1 MNHNS and CDR2 SASEGT. The CDR3 extends over 15 amino acids. Trimming left V 6 bases short and J 2 bases short, with 16 bases between. CDR3 nucleotides: TGTGCCAGCAGAGCACAACCGGGCGGAAACTATGGCTACACCTTC. Its protein is CASRAQPGGNYGYTF.

The chain carries TRBV29-1 and TRBJ2-7; TRBD1 aligns across 10 bases. Germline V gene lookup returns CDR1 SQVTM and CDR2 ANQGSEA. There are 14 residues in the CDR3. The J segment lost 4 bases and the V segment lost 2 bases, leaving 5 bases of the junction unmatched. As DNA, the CDR3 is TGCAGCGTTGAACTCGGGGACAGGGGATACGAGCAGTACTTC. Its protein is CSVELGDRGYEQYF.

The gene calls are TRBV23-1 and TRBJ1-2; the D gene is possibly TRBD1 (6 bases). TRBV23-1 is placed among ORFs of uncertain function. This CDR3 is 11 amino acids long. CDR3 sequence reads: CRGQTNYGYTF. The CDR3 region has the DNA TGCCGGGGGCAGACTAACTATGGCTACACCTTC.

This clone has only one observation. The genes are TRBV10-3 and TRBJ2-3; D gene unclear. Germline V gives CDR1 ENHRY, CDR2 SYGVKD. CDR3 size: 11 residues. V was cut by 11 bases and J by 2 bases, with 8 bases left in between. The CDR3 spells CASLDTDTQYF. The CDR3 DNA is TGTGCCTCGTTAGACACAGATACGCAGTATTTT.

The rearrangement joins TRBV5-1 to TRBJ2-5; a weak D match, TRBD1 (5 bases). This CDR3 contains 13 residues. Germline assignment: CDR1 SGHRS and CDR2 YFSETQ. V was shortened by 0 bases and J by 4 bases, with 7 bases between the two germline ends. CDR3 bases: TGCGCCAGCAGCTTGGGACAGTCAGAGACCCAGTACTTC. Amino acid sequence: CASSLGQSETQYF.

The gene calls are TRBV9 and TRBJ2-3, with TRBD2 identical over 7 bases. V was pared by 1 base and J by 2 bases, with 7 bases of the junction left unmatched. Germline V CDR1 and CDR2: SGDLS, YYNGEE. The CDR3 is made up of 16 amino acids. The CDR3 DNA is TGTGCCAGCAGCGTAAAGGCTAGCGGATACACAGATACGCAGTATTTT. This sequence encodes CASSVKASGYTDTQYF.

V and J are TRBV6-5 and TRBJ2-5; D is perhaps TRBD2 (6 bases). The tail of the sequence fits TRBJ2-7 better, so the J call may be wrong. The CDR3 is 15 residues long. Germline values: CDR1 MNHEY, CDR2 SVGAGI. CDR3 nucleotide sequence: TGTGCCAGCAGTTCCGACGGGAGCGGTCTATACGAGCAGTACTTC. This encodes CASSSDGSGLYEQYF.